What follows is one T cell receptor beta chain and its context. Germline V gene lookup returns CDR1 SQVTM and CDR2 ANQGSEA. The CDR3 is made up of 14 amino acids. Trimming took 5 bases from V and 10 from J; bases not matched to a gene: 8. The sample comes from a study of blood T cell repertoires in COVID-19. Per the authors' pipeline: Reference gene primer amplification gave nucleated cell count estimates. Data came from immunoSEQ multiplex PCR; TCRdb stores just in-frame clones and leaves some out. The V and J calls and clone size are taken from that table; D and trimming were inferred from the DNA. The sample shows some 190,000 clones, 70% to 85% of them seen only once.

This TCR was recovered from a woman aged 25 to 39 who had recovered from COVID-19. V usage is TRBV29-1 and J usage is TRBJ2-1; 13 nucleotides agree with TRBD2. Sequencing was carried out using PBMCs or T cells enriched from blood (not recorded which). The CDR3 spells CSVNQLAGGGEQFF. DNA of the CDR3: TGCAGCGTTAACCAACTAGCGGGAGGGGGAGAGCAGTTCTTC.